This entry lists 9 T cell receptor beta chains sequenced from one sample in a study of cytomegalovirus exposure and HLA in healthy donors. The PCR ran on 60 Vbeta and 13 Jbeta primers. Profiling relied on immunoSEQ multiplex PCR, and the TCRdb table lists in-frame clones only, not all of them. The sample contains 160,000 or so clones, about four fifths of which appear only once. Sequences were obtained from PBMCs. The source is a man aged 45-65 years in good health and CMV-seropositive.

This clone was detected only a few times. The chain joins TRBV6-5 to TRBJ2-7, with a tentative D call TRBD1 (6 bases). With 6 bases removed from V and 5 bases from J, the gap between germline ends came to 20 bases. The germline CDR1 and CDR2 sequences are MNHEY and SVGAGI. This CDR3 has 15 residues. In DNA form, the CDR3 reads TGTGCCAGCAGGCAACCGGGACAATCAACGAACGAGCAGTACTTC. It codes for CASRQPGQSTNEQYF.

V is TRBV6-5 and J is TRBJ2-5, with D possibly TRBD1 on 6 matching bases. Germline lookup yields CDR1 MNHEY and CDR2 SVGAGI. Trimming pared 0 bases from V and 2 bases from J, leaving 13 bases between. CDR3 size: 16 residues. CDR3 sequence reads: CASSYSGAGLQETQYF. The CDR3, as DNA: TGTGCCAGCAGTTACTCGGGGGCAGGACTTCAAGAGACCCAGTACTTC.

This clone was seen only once. This chain connects TRBV19 to TRBJ1-2, with 7 bases lining up with TRBD1. The CDR3 has 15 amino acids. The V and J ends lost 4 bases and 7 bases, in that order; junction bases with no gene match: 12. Germline V gives CDR1 LNHDA, CDR2 SQIVND (reference sequence). CDR3 nucleotides: TGTGCCAGTAGTACTACAGGGGACTTTATGGGTGGCTACACCTTC. Amino acids: CASSTTGDFMGGYTF.

The rearrangement links TRBV29-1 to TRBJ2-1; TRBD1 matches 8 bases. This CDR3 region has 15 residues. The V gene end was trimmed by 6 bases and the J gene end by 0 bases; junction bases not matched to a gene: 7. Germline values: CDR1 SQVTM, CDR2 ANQGSEA. CDR3 loop: CSVTRQGSSYNEQFF. The CDR3 DNA sequence: TGCAGCGTAACACGACAGGGGAGCTCCTACAATGAGCAGTTCTTC.

This clone was found once. The V and J genes are TRBV6-5 and TRBJ1-4, with 10 bases lining up with TRBD1. The germline gives CDR1 MNHEY, CDR2 SVGAGI. The CDR3 length is 14 residues. With 8 bases clipped from V and 4 bases from J, the junction kept 4 bases outside the gene matches. The CDR3 DNA reads as TGTGCCAGCGCAGGACAGGGGGATAATGAAAAACTGTTTTTT. This codes for CASAGQGDNEKLFF.

Notes on this clone: The same CDR3 also results from other DNA sequences found in this sample. The chain carries TRBV30 and TRBJ1-1; D is ambiguous. The ends were cut back, 0 bases at V and 11 bases at J, with 16 bases in the middle. The CDR3 spans 13 residues. Germline CDR1 GTSNPN, CDR2 SVGIG (reference sequence). The CDR3 coding sequence is TGTGCCTGGAGTGTACTAAGCCCGAGAAGGGCTTTCTTT. Protein: CAWSVLSPRRAFF. Full variable domain (outside the CDR3, taken from reference TRBV30 and TRBJ1-1): SQTIHQWPATLVQPVGSPLSLECTVEGTSNPNLYWYRQAAGRGLQLLFYSVGIGQISSEVPQNLSASRPQDRQFILSSKKLLLSDSGFYLCAWSVLSPRRAFFGQGTRLTVV.

V is TRBV5-6 and J is TRBJ2-3; no firm D call. Germline assignment: CDR1 SGHDT and CDR2 YYEEEE. V was trimmed by 0 bases and J by 0 bases, leaving 2 bases between them. The CDR3 has 13 residues. Here the CDR3 reads CASSLASTDTQYF. CDR3 sequence (DNA): TGTGCCAGCAGCTTGGCTAGCACAGATACGCAGTATTTT.

In regard to this clone: Other DNA sequences in the sample encode the same CDR3. This sequence joins TRBV18 and TRBJ2-5, with TRBD1 identical over 9 bases. CDR3 size: 13 residues. Germline CDR1 reads KGHSH; CDR2 reads LQKENI. V lost 6 bases to trimming and J lost 3 bases; unmatched junction nucleotides: 2. Here the CDR3 reads CASSRDREETQYF. CDR3 DNA: TGTGCCAGCTCTCGGGACAGGGAAGAGACCCAGTACTTC.

The rearrangement uses TRBV30 and TRBJ1-4; possibly TRBD1 for D (6 bases). The V gene's germline CDR1 is GTSNPN and CDR2 SVGIG (reference sequence). V dropped 4 bases and J dropped 5 bases, with 17 bases sitting between them. The CDR3 consists of 15 residues. The CDR3: CAWNPQGVGNEKLFF. The CDR3 bases are TGTGCCTGGAATCCACAGGGAGTGGGGAATGAAAAACTGTTTTTT.